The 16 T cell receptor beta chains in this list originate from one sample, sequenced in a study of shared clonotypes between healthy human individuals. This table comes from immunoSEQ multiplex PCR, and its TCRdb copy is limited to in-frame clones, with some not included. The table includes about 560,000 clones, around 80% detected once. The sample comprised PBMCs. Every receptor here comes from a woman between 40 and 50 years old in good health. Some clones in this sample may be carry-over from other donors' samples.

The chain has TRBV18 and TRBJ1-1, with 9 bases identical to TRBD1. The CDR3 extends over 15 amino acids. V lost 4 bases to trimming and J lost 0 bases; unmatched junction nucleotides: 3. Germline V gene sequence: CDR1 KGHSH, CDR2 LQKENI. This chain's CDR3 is CASSRQGGMNTEAFF. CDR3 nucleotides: TGTGCCAGCTCACGACAGGGGGGGATGAACACTGAAGCTTTCTTT.

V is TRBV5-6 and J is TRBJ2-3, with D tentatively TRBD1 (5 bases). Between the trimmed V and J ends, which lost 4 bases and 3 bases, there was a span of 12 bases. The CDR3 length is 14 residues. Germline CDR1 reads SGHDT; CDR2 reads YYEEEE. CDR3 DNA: TGTGCCAGCAGCCGCCTGGGGCGGACAGATACGCAGTATTTT. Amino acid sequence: CASSRLGRTDTQYF.

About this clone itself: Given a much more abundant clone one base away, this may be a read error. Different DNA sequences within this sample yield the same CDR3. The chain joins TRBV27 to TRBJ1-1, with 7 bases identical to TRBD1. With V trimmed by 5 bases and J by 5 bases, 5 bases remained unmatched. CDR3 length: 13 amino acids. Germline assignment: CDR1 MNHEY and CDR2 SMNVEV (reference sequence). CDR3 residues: CASSQQGRTEAFF. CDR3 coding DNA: TGTGCCAGCAGTCAACAGGGGAGGACTGAAGCTTTCTTT.

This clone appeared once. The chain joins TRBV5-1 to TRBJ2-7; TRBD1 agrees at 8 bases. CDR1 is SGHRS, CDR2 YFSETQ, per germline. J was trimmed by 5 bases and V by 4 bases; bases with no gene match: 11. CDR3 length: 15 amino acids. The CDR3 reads CASSLGQGTPHEQYF. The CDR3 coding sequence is TGCGCCAGCAGCCTAGGACAGGGAACTCCGCACGAGCAGTACTTC.

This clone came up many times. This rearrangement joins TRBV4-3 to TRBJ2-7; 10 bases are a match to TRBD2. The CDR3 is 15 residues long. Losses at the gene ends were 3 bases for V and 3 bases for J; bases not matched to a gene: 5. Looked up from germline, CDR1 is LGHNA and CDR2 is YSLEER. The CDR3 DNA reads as TGCGCCAGCAGCCAGTCGACTAGCGGGTTCTACGAGCAGTACTTC. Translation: CASSQSTSGFYEQYF.

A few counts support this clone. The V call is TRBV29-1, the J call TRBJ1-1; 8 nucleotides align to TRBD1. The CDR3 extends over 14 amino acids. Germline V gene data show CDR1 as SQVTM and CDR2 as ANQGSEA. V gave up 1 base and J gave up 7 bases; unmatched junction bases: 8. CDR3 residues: CSVEGGQGAFEAFF. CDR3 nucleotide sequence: TGCAGCGTTGAAGGCGGGCAGGGGGCTTTTGAAGCTTTCTTT.

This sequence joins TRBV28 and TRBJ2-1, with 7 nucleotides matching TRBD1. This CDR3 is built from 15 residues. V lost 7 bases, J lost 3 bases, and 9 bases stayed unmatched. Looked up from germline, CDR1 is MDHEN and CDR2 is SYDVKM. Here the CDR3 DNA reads TGTGCCAGCAACCCCCTTGGGACAGTCTACAATGAGCAGTTCTTC. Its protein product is CASNPLGTVYNEQFF.

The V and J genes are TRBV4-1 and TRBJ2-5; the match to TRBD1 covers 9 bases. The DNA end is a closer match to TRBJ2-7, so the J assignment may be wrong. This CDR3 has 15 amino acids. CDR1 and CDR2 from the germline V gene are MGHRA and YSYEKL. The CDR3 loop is CASSWTGEGTYEQYF. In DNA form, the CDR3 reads TGCGCCAGCAGCTGGACAGGGGAAGGTACCTACGAGCAGTACTTC.

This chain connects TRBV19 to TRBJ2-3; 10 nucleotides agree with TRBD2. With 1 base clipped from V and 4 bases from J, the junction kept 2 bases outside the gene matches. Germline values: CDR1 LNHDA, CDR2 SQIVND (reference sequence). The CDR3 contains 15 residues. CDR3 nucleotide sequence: TGTGCCAGTAGTATAGTGACTAGCGGGTCAGATACGCAGTATTTT. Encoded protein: CASSIVTSGSDTQYF. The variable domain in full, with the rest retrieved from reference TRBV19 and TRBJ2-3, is DGGITQSPKYLFRKEGQNVTLSCEQNLNHDAMYWYRQDPGQGLRLIYYSQIVNDFQKGDIAEGYSVSREKKESFPLTVTSAQKNPTAFYLCASSIVTSGSDTQYFGPGTRLTVL.

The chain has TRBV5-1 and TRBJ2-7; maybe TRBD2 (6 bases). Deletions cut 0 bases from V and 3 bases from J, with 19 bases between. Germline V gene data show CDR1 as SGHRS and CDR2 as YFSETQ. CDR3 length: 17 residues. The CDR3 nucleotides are TGCGCCAGCAGCTTGGCCGGACCGGGGCTAGCGTTCTACGAGCAGTACTTC. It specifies CASSLAGPGLAFYEQYF.

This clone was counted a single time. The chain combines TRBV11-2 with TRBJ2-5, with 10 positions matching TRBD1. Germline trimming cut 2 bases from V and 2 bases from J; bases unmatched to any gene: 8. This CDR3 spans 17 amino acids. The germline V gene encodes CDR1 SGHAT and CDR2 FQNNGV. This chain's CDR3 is CASSLTTGGWVQETQYF. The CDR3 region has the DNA TGTGCCAGCAGCTTAACGACAGGGGGCTGGGTGCAAGAGACCCAGTACTTC.

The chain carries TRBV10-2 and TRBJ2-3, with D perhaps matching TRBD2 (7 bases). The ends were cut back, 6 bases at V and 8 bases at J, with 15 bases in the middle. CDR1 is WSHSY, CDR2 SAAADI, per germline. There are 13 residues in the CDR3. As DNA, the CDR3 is TGCGCCAGCAGAGGGGGGGGCCTCGGTACGCAGTATTTT. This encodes CASRGGGLGTQYF.

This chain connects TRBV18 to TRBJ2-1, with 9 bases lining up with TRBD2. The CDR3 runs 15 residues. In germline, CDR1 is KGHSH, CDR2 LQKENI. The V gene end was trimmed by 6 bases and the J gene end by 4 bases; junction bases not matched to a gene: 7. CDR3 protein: CASSVSGGPYNEQFF. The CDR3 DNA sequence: TGTGCCAGCTCCGTTAGCGGGGGTCCTTACAATGAGCAGTTCTTC.

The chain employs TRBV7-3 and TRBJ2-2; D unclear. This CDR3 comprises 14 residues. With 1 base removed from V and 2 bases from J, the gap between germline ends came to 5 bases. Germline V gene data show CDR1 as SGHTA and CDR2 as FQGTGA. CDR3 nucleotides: TGTGCCAGCAGCTTAATCTCTAACACCGGGGAGCTGTTTTTT. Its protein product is CASSLISNTGELFF.

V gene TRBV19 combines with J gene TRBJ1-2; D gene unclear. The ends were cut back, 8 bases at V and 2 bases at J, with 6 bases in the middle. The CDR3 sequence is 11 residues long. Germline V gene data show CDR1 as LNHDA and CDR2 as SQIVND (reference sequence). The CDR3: CASQRNYGYTF. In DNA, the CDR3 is TGTGCCAGTCAACGGAACTATGGCTACACCTTC.

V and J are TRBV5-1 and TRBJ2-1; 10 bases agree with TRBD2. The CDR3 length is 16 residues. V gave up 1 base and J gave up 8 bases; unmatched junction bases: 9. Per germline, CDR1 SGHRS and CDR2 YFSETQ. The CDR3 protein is CASSLRAGGPDDEQFF. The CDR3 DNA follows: TGCGCCAGCAGCTTGAGAGCGGGAGGGCCGGACGATGAGCAGTTCTTC. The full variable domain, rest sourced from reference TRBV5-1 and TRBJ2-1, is KAGVTQTPRYLIKTRGQQVTLSCSPISGHRSVSWYQQTPGQGLQFLFEYFSETQRNKGNFPGRFSGRQFSNSRSEMNVSTLELGDSALYLCASSLRAGGPDDEQFFGPGTRLTVL.